The clone carrying this T cell receptor (beta chain) was observed at least ten times. Trimming took off 0 bases at V and 2 bases at J, with 12 bases between the two ends. The CDR3 has 16 residues. Germline V lookup: CDR1 LGHDT, CDR2 YNNKEL (reference sequence). This record belongs to a study of T-cell reconstitution after alpha-beta-depleted transplantation in children. Preparation of the TCRbeta library involved a method that used unique molecular identifiers. One entry per CDR3 protein results from TCRdb running MiXCR on the PCR reads. Here the sample spans fewer than 250,000 distinct CDR3 sequences, 7.5% to 9.5% being singletons.

This chain links TRBV3-1 with TRBJ2-3; D not resolved. The sample was PBMCs, mostly from graft donor cells, taken 180 days after TCRalphabeta/CD19-depleted stem cell transplant. The receptor comes from a male patient younger than 18 who had a stem cell transplant for acute lymphoblastic leukemia, so the T cells may come from the graft donor. The CDR3 nucleotides read TGTGCCAGCAGCCAAGAAAAGCTATATTCCACAGATACGCAGTATTTT. Translated: CASSQEKLYSTDTQYF.